This entry describes one T cell receptor beta chain. Its antigen is unknown. CDR3 length: 15 amino acids. The germline V gene has CDR1 LNHDA and CDR2 SQIVND (reference sequence). V trimming: 3 bases; J trimming: 5 bases; junction bases outside the gene matches: 10. TCRdb's copy holds only in-frame clones and misses some; the assay was immunoSEQ multiplex PCR. Of roughly 30,000 clones listed, 74% are singletons. Once cultured for 10 days, the cells underwent separation to obtain CD4+ T cells. The cohort was immunized with two doses of either the BNT162b2 or mRNA-1273 vaccine. The data are from a study of vaccination effects on CD4 cells after COVID-19. Study as a whole: It was a median of 72 days after the second dose that post-vaccine samples were obtained. Study-wide findings and caveats: Both infection-induced and vaccine-induced clones contracted markedly at late post-vaccination timepoints.

The TCR comes from a human donor who received a COVID-19 vaccine. The V call is TRBV19, the J call TRBJ2-7; 7 nucleotides agree with TRBD1. Source: CD4+ T cells from PBMCs cultured without peptide, taken after COVID-19 vaccination. As DNA, the CDR3 is TGTGCCAGTAGTATTCGACAGGGTGTTAGCCACGAGCAGTACTTC. Protein: CASSIRQGVSHEQYF.